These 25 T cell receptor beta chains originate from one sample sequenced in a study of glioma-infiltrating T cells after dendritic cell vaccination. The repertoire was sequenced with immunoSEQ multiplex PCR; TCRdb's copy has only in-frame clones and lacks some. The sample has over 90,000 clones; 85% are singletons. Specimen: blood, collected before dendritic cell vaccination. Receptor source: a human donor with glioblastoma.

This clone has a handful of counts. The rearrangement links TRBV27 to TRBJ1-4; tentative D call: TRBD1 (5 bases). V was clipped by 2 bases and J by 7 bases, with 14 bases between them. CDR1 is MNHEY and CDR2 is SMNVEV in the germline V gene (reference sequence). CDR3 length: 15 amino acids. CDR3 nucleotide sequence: TGTGCCAGCAGTTTAAGGGGTGGAAGGAGTGAAAAACTGTTTTTT. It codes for CASSLRGGRSEKLFF.

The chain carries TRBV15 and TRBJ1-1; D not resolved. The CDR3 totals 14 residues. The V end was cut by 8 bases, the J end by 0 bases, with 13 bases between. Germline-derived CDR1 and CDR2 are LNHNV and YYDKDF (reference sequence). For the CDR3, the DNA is TGTGCCACCTCCGGGGAACTAATGAACACTGAAGCTTTCTTT. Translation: CATSGELMNTEAFF.

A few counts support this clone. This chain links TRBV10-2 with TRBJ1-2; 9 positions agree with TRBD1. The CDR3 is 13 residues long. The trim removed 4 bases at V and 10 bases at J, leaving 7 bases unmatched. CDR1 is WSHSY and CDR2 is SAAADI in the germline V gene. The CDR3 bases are TGCGCCAGCAGTGGGACAGGGGTTTCCGACTACACCTTC. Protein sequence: CASSGTGVSDYTF.

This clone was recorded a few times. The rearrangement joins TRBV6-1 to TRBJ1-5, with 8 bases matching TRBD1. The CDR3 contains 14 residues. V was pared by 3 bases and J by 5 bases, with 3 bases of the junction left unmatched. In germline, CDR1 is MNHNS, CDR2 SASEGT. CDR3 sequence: CASSDRDRHQPQHF. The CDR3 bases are TGTGCCAGCAGTGATCGGGACAGGCATCAGCCCCAGCATTTT.

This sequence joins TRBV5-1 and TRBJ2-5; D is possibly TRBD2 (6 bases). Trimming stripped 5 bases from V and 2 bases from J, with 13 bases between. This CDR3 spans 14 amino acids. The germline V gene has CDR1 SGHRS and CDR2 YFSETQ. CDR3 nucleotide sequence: TGCGCCAGCAGATCGACCGGGACTCAAGAGACCCAGTACTTC. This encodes CASRSTGTQETQYF.

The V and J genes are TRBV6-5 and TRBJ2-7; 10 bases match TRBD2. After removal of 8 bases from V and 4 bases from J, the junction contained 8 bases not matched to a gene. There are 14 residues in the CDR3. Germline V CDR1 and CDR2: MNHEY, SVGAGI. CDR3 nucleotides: TGTGCCAGCCGCTCCGCTAGCGGGAGATACGAGCAGTACTTC. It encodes CASRSASGRYEQYF.

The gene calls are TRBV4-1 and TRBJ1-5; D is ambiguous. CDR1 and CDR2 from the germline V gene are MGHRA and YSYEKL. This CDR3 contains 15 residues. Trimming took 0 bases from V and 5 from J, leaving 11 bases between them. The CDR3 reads CASSQDLSVYQPQHF. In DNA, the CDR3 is TGCGCCAGCAGCCAAGATTTGTCGGTATATCAGCCCCAGCATTTT.

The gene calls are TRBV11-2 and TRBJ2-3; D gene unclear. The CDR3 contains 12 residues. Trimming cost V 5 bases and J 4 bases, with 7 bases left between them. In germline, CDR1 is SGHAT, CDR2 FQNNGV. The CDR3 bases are TGTGCCAGCAGCCTCCCCCCAGATACGCAGTATTTT. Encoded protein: CASSLPPDTQYF. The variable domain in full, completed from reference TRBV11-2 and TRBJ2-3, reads EAGVAQSPRYKIIEKRQSVAFWCNPISGHATLYWYQQILGQGPKLLIQFQNNGVVDDSQLPKDRFSAERLKGVDSTLKIQPAKLEDSAVYLCASSLPPDTQYFGPGTRLTVL.

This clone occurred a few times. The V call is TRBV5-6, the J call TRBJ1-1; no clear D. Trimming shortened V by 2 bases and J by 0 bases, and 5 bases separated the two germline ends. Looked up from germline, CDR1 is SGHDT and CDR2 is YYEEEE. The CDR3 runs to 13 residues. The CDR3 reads CASSFTMNTEAFF. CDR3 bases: TGTGCCAGCAGCTTTACAATGAACACTGAAGCTTTCTTT.

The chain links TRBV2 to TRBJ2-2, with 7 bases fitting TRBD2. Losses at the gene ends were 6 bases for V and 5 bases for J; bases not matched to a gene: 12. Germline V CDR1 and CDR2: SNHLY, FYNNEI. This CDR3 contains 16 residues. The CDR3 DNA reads TGTGCCAGCAGCCATAGCGGGCCTGAACGGACCGGGGAGCTGTTTTTT. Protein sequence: CASSHSGPERTGELFF.

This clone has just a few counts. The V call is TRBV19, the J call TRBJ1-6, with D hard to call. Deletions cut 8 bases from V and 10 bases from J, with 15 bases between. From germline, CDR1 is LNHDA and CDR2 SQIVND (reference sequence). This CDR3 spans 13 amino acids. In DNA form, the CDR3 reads TGTGCCAGTCAATCGAGGGATGGGTCACCCCTCCACTTT. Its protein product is CASQSRDGSPLHF.

The CDR3 reads CAISELGQVNTGELFF. The CDR3 DNA is TGTGCCATCAGTGAGCTGGGACAGGTGAACACCGGGGAGCTGTTTTTT. The J gene is TRBJ2-2, the V gene TRBV10-3; the match to TRBD1 covers 8 bases. This CDR3 is 16 amino acids long. The V segment lost 2 bases and the J segment 1 base; nucleotides outside the gene matches: 3. Germline CDR1 ENHRY, CDR2 SYGVKD.

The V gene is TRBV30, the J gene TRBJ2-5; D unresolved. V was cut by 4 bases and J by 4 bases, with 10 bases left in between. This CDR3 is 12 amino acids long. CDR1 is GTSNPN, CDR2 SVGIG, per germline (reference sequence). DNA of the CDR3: TGTGCCTGGATGGAATCGGGAGAGACCCAGTACTTC. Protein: CAWMESGETQYF.

CDR3 residues: CASSEPGQFPVYF. As DNA, the CDR3 is TGTGCCAGCAGTGAACCGGGACAGTTCCCCGTATATTTT. The chain recombines TRBV25-1 with TRBJ1-3; 7 bases fit TRBD1. The CDR3 runs 13 residues. Trimming cost V 2 bases and J 14 bases; bases outside gene matches: 9. Germline CDR1 and CDR2: MGHDK and SYGVNS. Based on the CDR3 plus reference TRBV25-1 and TRBJ1-3, the full variable domain is EADIYQTPRYLVIGTGKKITLECSQTMGHDKMYWYQQDPGMELHLIHYSYGVNSTEKGDLSSESTVSRIRTEHFPLTLESARPSHTSQYLCASSEPGQFPVYFGEGSWLTVV.

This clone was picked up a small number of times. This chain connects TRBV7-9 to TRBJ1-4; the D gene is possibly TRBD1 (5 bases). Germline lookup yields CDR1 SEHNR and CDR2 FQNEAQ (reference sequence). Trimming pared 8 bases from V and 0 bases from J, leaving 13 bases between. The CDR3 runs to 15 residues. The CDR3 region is CASGSRGSTNEKLFF. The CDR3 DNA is TGTGCCAGCGGCAGTAGGGGTTCAACTAATGAAAAACTGTTTTTT.

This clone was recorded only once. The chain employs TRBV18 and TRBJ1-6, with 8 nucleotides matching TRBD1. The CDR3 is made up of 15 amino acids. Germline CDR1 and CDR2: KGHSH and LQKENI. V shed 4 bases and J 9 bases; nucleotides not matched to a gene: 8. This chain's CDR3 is CASSQSGQDISPLHF. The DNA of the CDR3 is TGTGCCAGCTCACAGTCGGGACAGGACATTTCACCCCTCCACTTT.

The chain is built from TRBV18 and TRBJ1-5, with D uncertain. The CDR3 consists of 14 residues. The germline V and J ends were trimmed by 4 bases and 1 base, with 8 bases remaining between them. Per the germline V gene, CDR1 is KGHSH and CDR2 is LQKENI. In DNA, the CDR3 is TGTGCCAGCTCACTGGGCAGGAGCAATCAGCCCCAGCATTTT. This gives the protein CASSLGRSNQPQHF.

The CDR3 DNA follows: TGCGCCAGCAGCTCCGGGATAGGAGTCTACGAGCAGTACTTC. Residues: CASSSGIGVYEQYF. V gene TRBV5-1 combines with J gene TRBJ2-7; D is perhaps TRBD2 (5 bases). This CDR3 has 14 amino acids. V was clipped by 3 bases and J by 3 bases, with 13 bases between them. Germline loops: CDR1 SGHRS, CDR2 YFSETQ.

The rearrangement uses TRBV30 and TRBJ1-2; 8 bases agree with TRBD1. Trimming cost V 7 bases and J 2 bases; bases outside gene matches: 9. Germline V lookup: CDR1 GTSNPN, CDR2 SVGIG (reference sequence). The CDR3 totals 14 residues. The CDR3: CASARQGLNYGYTF. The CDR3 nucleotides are TGTGCCTCCGCCCGACAGGGGCTAAACTATGGCTACACCTTC.

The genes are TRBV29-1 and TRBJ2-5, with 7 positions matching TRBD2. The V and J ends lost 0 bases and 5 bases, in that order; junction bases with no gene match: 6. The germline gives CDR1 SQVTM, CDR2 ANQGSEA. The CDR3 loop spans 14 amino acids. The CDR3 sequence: CSVEDLREGETQYF. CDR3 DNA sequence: TGCAGCGTTGAAGATCTGAGGGAGGGGGAGACCCAGTACTTC.

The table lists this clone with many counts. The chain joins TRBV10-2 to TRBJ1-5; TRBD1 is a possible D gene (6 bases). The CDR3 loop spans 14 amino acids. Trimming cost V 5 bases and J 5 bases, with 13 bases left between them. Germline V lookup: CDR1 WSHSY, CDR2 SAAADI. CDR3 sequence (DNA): TGCGCCAGCAGTCGGGACAAAGAGTATCAGCCCCAGCATTTT. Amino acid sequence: CASSRDKEYQPQHF.

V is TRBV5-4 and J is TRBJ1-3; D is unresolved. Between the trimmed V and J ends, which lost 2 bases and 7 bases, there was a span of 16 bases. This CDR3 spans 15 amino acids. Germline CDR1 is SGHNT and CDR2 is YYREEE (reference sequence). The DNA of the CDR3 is TGTGCCAGCAGCTTACAAAACAGTCCCCGGAACACCATATATTTT. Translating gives CASSLQNSPRNTIYF.

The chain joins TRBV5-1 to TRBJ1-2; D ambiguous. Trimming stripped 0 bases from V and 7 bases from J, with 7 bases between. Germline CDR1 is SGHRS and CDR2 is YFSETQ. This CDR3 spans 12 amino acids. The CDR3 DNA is TGCGCCAGCAGCTTGGGCGTGTCTGGCTACACCTTC. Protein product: CASSLGVSGYTF. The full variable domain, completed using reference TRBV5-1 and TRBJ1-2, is KAGVTQTPRYLIKTRGQQVTLSCSPISGHRSVSWYQQTPGQGLQFLFEYFSETQRNKGNFPGRFSGRQFSNSRSEMNVSTLELGDSALYLCASSLGVSGYTFGSGTRLTVV.

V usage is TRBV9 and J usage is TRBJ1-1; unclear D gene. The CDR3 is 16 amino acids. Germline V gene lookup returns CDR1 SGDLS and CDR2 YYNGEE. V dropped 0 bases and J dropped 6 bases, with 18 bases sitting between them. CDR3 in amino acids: CASSVGPTLLNAEAFF. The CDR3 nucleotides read TGTGCCAGCAGCGTAGGTCCAACTCTCCTTAACGCTGAAGCTTTCTTT.

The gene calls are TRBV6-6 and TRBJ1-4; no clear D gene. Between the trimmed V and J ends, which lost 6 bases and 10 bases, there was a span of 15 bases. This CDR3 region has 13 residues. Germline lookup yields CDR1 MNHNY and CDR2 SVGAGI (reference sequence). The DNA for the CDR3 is TGTGCCAGCAGCCCGGACTCTCAGAGAAAACTGTTTTTT. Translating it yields CASSPDSQRKLFF.